This passage covers 2 T cell receptor beta chains from one sample sequenced in a study of cytomegalovirus exposure and HLA in healthy donors. PCR amplification relied on 60 Vbeta primers (plus 13 Jbeta primers). TCRdb's table, derived via immunoSEQ multiplex PCR, lists solely in-frame clones and lacks some. The data show about 96,000 clones, about four fifths seen once. The specimen sequenced was PBMCs. Receptors originate from a female donor in good health and CMV-seropositive.

This chain uses TRBV15 with TRBJ2-1; 9 positions agree with TRBD2. The germline CDR1 and CDR2 sequences are LNHNV and YYDKDF (reference sequence). This CDR3 contains 19 residues. V gave up 1 base and J gave up 7 bases; unmatched junction bases: 17. The CDR3 loop is CATSRGGISLAGAGNEQFF. The DNA of the CDR3 is TGTGCCACCAGCAGAGGGGGGATCTCTTTAGCGGGAGCCGGGAATGAGCAGTTCTTC.

This chain joins TRBV28 and TRBJ2-7; 12 bases are a match to TRBD2. The V gene end was trimmed by 5 bases and the J gene end by 3 bases; junction bases not matched to a gene: 5. CDR3 length: 15 amino acids. Per the germline V gene, CDR1 is MDHEN and CDR2 is SYDVKM. The CDR3 bases are TGTGCCAGCAGTCCTAGCGGGGGGGCAGGCTACGAGCAGTACTTC. Protein sequence: CASSPSGGAGYEQYF.